Given below is one TCR beta chain in context. The sample belongs to a study of blood T cell repertoires in COVID-19. Study-level background: Spain, Italy and the United States supplied samples that represented acute and convalescent COVID-19.

Germline CDR1 SEHNR, CDR2 FQNEAQ (reference sequence). V was cut by 0 bases and J by 1 base, with 6 bases left in between. This CDR3 has 14 residues. Assay used: immunoSEQ multiplex PCR; TCRdb lists only in-frame clones, some missing. The sample lists approximately 260,000 clones; approximately 87% were seen once. Sequencing was performed on peripheral blood. V and J are TRBV7-9 and TRBJ1-1; D gene uncertain. This receptor was obtained from a human donor in a cohort sampled during active COVID-19. This chain's CDR3 is CASSLARGNTEAFF. The DNA for the CDR3 is TGTGCCAGCAGCTTAGCGCGTGGGAACACTGAAGCTTTCTTT.